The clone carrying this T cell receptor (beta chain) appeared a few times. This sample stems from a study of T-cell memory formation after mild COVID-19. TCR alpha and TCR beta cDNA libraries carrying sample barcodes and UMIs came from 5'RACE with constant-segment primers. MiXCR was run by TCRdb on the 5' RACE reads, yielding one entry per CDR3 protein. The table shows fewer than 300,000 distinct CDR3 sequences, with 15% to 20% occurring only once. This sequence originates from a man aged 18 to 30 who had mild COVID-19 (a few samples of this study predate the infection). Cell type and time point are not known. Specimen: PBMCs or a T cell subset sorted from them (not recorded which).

The chain's CDR3 is CASSPGDLRDEQYF. The DNA of the CDR3 is TGCGCCAGCAGCCCCGGGGACCTACGGGACGAGCAGTACTTC. The chain uses TRBV4-3 and TRBJ2-7; tentatively, D is TRBD1 or TRBD2 (5 bases each). Germline CDR1 and CDR2: LGHNA and YSLEER. The CDR3 loop spans 14 amino acids. Trimming cost V 4 bases and J 5 bases, with 15 bases left between them.